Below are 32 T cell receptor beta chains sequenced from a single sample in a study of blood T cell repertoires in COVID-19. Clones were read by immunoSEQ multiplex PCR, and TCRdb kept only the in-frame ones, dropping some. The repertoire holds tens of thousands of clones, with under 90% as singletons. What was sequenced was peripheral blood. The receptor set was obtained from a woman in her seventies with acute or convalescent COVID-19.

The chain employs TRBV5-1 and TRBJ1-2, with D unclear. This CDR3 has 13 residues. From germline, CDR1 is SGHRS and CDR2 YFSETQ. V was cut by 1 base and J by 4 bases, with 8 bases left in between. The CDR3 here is CASSLSPGYGYTF. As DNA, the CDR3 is TGCGCCAGCAGCTTGAGCCCTGGCTATGGCTACACCTTC.

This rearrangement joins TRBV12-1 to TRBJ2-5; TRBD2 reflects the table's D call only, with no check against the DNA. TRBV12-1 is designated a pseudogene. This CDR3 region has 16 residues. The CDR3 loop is CASNPRSSGRSETQYF. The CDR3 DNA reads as TGTGCCAGCAACCCTAGGTCTAGCGGGAGGTCGGAGACCCAGTACTTC.

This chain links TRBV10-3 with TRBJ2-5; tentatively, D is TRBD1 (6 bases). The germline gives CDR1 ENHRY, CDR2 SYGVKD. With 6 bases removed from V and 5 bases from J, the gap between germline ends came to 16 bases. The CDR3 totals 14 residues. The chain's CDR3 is CAISQQGDGETQYF. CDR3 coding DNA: TGTGCCATCAGCCAACAGGGTGACGGGGAGACCCAGTACTTC.

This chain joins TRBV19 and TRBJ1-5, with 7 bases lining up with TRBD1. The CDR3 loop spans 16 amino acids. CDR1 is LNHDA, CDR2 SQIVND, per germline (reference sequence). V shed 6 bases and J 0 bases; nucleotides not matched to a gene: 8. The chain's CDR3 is CASSLKPGGSNQPQHF. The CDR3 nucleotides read TGTGCCAGTAGCCTGAAACCAGGGGGTAGCAATCAGCCCCAGCATTTT.

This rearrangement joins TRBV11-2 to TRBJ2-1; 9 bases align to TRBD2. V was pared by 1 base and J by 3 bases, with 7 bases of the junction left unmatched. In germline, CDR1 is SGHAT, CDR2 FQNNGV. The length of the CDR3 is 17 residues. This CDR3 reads CASSLAAGGGYYNEQFF. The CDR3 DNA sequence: TGTGCCAGCAGCTTAGCGGCGGGGGGGGGATACTACAATGAGCAGTTCTTC.

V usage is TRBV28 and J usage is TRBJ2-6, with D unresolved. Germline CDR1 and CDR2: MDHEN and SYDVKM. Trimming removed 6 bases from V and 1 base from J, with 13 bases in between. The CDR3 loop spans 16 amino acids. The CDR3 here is CASRPSGGSGANVLTF. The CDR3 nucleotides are TGTGCCAGCAGGCCATCAGGTGGATCTGGGGCCAACGTCCTGACTTTC.

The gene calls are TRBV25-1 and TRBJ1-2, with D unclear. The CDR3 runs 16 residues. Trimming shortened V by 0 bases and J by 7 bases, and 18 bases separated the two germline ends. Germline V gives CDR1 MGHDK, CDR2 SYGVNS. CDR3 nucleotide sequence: TGTGCCAGCAGTGAATATACTACCGGGAGTTCAGGTGGCTACACCTTC. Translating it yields CASSEYTTGSSGGYTF.

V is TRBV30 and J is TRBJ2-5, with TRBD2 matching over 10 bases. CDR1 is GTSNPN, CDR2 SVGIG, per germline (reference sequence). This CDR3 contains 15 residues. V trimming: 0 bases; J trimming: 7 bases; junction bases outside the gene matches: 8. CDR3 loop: CAWSVGLAGVGTQYF. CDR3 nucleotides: TGTGCCTGGAGTGTCGGGCTAGCGGGAGTCGGGACCCAGTACTTC.

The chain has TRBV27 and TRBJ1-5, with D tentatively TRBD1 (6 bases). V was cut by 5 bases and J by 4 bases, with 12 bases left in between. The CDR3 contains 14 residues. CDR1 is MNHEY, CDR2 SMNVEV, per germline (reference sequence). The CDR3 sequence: CASSLSRGNQPQHF. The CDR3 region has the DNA TGTGCCAGCAGTCTGAGCAGGGGAAATCAGCCCCAGCATTTT.

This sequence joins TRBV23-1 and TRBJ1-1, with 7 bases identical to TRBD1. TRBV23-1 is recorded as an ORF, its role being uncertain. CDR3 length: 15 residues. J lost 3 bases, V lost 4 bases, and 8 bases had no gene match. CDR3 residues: CASSPMTGIDTEAFF. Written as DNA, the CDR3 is TGCGCCAGCAGTCCAATGACAGGGATCGACACTGAAGCTTTCTTT.

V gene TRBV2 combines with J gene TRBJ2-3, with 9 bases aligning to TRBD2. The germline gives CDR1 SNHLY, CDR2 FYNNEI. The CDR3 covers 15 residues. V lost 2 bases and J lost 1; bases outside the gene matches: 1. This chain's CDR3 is CASSEQRGGTDTQYF. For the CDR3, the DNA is TGTGCCAGCAGTGAACAGCGGGGGGGCACAGATACGCAGTATTTT.

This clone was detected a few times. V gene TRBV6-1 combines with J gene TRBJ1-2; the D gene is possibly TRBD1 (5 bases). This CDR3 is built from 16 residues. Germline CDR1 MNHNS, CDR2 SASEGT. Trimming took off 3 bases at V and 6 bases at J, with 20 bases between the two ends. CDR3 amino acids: CASSDPSGLQGDGYTF. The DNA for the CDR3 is TGTGCCAGCAGTGACCCCTCGGGACTCCAGGGAGATGGCTACACCTTC.

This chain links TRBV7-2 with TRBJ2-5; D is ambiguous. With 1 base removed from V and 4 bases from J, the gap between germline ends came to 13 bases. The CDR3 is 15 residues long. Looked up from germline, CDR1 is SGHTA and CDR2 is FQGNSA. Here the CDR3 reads CASSLVSRPRETQYF. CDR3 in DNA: TGTGCCAGCAGCTTAGTTTCGCGGCCCCGAGAGACCCAGTACTTC.

CDR3 protein: CAWSGSGQETQYF. In nucleotides, the CDR3 is TGTGCCTGGAGTGGCAGTGGTCAAGAGACCCAGTACTTC. The chain employs TRBV30 and TRBJ2-5; D not certain. The V gene's germline CDR1 is GTSNPN and CDR2 SVGIG (reference sequence). Trimming removed 1 base at V and 2 bases at J, with 8 bases between. This CDR3 is 13 amino acids long.

CDR3 in DNA: TGTGCCAGCAGTTTATCGCGGGCGTTGGGGCCCCAGCATTTT. Amino acid sequence: CASSLSRALGPQHF. The chain links TRBV27 to TRBJ1-5; D gene unclear. Trimming removed 0 bases from V and 9 bases from J, with 12 bases in between. The CDR3 is 14 residues long. Germline V gene sequence: CDR1 MNHEY, CDR2 SMNVEV (reference sequence).

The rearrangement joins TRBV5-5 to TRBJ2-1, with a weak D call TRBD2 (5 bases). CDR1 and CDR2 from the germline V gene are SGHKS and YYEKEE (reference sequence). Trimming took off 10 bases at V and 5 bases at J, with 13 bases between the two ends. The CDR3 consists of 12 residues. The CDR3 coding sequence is TGTGCCGCCGGGGAGCTGCACAATGAGCAGTTCTTC. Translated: CAAGELHNEQFF.

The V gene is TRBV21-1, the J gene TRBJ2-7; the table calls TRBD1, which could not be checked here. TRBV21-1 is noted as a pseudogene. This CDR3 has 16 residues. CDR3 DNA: TGTGCCAGCAGCAAAGTTGTCGACACGTATCCCTACGAGCAGTACTTC. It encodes CASSKVVDTYPYEQYF.

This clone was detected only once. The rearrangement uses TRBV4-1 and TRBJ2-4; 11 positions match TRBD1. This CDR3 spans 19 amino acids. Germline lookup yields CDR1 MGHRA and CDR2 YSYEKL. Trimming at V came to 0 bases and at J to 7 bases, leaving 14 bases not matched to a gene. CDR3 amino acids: CASSQDSPNNRDRGNIQYF. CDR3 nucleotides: TGCGCCAGCAGCCAAGACTCCCCAAACAACCGGGACAGGGGGAACATTCAGTACTTC.

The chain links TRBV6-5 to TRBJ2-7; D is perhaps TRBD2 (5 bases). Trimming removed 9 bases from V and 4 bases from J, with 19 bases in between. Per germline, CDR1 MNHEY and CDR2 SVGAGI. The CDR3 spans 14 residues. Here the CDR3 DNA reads TGTGCCAGTAGTATCGGTGGGAGAGGTTACGAGCAGTACTTC. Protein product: CASSIGGRGYEQYF.

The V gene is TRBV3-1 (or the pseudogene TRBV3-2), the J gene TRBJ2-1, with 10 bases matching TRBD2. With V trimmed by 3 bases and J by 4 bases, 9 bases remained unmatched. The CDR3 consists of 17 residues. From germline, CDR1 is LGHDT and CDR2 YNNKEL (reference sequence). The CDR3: CASSQTSGTSVYNEQFF. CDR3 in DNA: TGTGCCAGCAGCCAGACATCCGGGACTAGCGTGTACAATGAGCAGTTCTTC.

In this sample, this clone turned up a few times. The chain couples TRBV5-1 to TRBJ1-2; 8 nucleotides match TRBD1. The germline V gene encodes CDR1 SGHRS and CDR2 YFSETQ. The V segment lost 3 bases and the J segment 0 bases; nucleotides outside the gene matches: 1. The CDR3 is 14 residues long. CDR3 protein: CASSWTGTNYGYTF. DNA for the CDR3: TGCGCCAGCAGCTGGACAGGGACTAACTATGGCTACACCTTC.

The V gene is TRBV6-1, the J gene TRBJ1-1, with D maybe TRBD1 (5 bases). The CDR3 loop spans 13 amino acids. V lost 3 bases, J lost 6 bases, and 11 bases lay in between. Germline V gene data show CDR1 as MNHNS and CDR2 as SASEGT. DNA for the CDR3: TGTGCCAGCAGTGAGAGCTTCAGGGCTGAAGCTTTCTTT. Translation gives CASSESFRAEAFF.

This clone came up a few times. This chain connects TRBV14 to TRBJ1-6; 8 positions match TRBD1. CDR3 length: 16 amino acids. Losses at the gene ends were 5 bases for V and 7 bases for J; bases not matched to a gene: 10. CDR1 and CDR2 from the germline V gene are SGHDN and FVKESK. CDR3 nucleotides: TGTGCCAGCAGCGTCCGAGCAGGGGGCGGCAATTCACCCCTCCACTTT. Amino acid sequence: CASSVRAGGGNSPLHF.

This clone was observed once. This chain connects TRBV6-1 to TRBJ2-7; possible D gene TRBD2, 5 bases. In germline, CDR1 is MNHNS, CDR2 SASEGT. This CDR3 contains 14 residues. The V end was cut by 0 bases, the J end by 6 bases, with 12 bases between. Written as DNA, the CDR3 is TGTGCCAGCAGTGAAGCGGGAGTACTGGGCGAGCAGTACTTC. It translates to CASSEAGVLGEQYF.

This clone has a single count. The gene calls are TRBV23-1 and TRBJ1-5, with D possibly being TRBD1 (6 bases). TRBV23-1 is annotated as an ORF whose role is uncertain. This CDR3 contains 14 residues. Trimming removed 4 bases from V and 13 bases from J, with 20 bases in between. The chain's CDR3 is CASSPAGGGGIQHF. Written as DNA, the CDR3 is TGCGCCAGCAGTCCAGCCGGAGGGGGGGGCATACAGCATTTT.

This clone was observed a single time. The CDR3 spells CASSLYNQPQHF. CDR3 nucleotides: TGTGCCAGCAGCCTCTATAATCAGCCCCAGCATTTT. This chain uses TRBV12-3 or TRBV12-4 with TRBJ1-5, with D uncertain. Trimming took 6 bases from V and 4 from J, leaving 7 bases between them. The CDR3 sequence is 12 residues long.

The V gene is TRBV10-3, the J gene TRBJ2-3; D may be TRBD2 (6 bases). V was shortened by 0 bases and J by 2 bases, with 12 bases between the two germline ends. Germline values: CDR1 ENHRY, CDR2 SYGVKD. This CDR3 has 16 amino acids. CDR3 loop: CAISESLAVHTDTQYF. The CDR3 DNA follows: TGTGCCATCAGTGAGTCCTTAGCGGTCCACACAGATACGCAGTATTTT.

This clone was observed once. The DNA for the CDR3 is TGTGCCAGCAGTTTCCAGAGGACAGGGATTTATGGCTACACCTTC. Protein: CASSFQRTGIYGYTF. The V and J genes are TRBV27 and TRBJ1-2; 8 positions match TRBD1. CDR3 length: 15 residues. Unmatched junction bases numbered 8, after V lost 3 bases and J lost 5 bases. The V gene's germline CDR1 is MNHEY and CDR2 SMNVEV (reference sequence).

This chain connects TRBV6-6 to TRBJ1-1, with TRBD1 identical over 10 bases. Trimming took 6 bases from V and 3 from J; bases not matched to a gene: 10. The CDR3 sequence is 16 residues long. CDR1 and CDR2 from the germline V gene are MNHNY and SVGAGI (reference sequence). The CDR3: CASSHRLGQGDTEAFF. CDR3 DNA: TGTGCCAGCAGCCACCGCCTCGGACAGGGGGACACTGAAGCTTTCTTT.

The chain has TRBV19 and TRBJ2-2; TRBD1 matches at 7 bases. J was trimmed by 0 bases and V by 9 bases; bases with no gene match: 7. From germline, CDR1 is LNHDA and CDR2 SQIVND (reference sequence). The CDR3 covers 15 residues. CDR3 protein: CASRRQGSNTGELFF. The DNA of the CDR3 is TGTGCCAGCAGACGACAGGGTTCGAACACCGGGGAGCTGTTTTTT.

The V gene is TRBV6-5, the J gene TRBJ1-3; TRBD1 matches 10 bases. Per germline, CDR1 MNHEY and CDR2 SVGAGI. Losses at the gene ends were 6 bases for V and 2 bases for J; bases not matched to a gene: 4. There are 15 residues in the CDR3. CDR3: CASSTGQGAGNTIYF. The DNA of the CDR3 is TGTGCCAGCAGCACCGGACAGGGGGCTGGAAACACCATATATTTT.

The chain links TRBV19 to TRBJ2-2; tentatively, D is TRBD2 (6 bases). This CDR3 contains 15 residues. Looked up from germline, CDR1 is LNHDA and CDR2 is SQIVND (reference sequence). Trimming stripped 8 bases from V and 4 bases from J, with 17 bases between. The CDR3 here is CASSGRGSGTGELFF. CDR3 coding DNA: TGTGCCAGTTCGGGCCGGGGGTCGGGCACCGGGGAGCTGTTTTTT.